This is a list of T cell receptor beta chains from one sample in a study of T cells after yellow fever vaccination. TCRdb passed the 5' RACE reads through MiXCR, listing each CDR3 protein once. The repertoire holds under 600,000 distinct CDR3 sequences, with just over 20% as singletons. The material was PBMCs, obtained approximately 22 days after the first yellow fever vaccination. These receptors originate from a man aged 18 to 35 who received the YFV17D yellow fever vaccine. Each CDR3 is given with its conserved first and last residue. Each record gives: J gene, clone size, D gene, V gene, CDR3 protein, CDR3 DNA. The D gene is left open where the match is weak. A row's size may be missing; if present it is once, few, many or a size class.

>TRBJ2-2|-|-|TRBV12-3/TRBV12-4
CASSSPEVSGELFF
TGTGCCAGCAGCTCCCCGGAGGTCTCCGGGGAGCTGTTTTTT
>TRBJ2-1|-|-|TRBV7-3
CASSLRQGAREQFF
TGTGCCAGCAGCTTAAGGCAGGGAGCTCGGGAGCAGTTCTTC
>TRBJ1-5|-|-|TRBV12-3/TRBV12-4
CASSPRQGNQPQHF
TGTGCCAGCAGTCCCCGACAGGGCAATCAGCCCCAGCATTTT
>TRBJ2-1|many|TRBD2|TRBV4-1
CASSQGERGGLYNEQFF
TGCGCCAGCAGCCAAGGGGAGCGGGGGGGACTTTACAATGAGCAGTTCTTC
>TRBJ1-5|-|-|TRBV20-1
CSAREITAPVPPQHF
TGCAGTGCTAGAGAGATAACAGCCCCCGTCCCGCCCCAGCATTTT
>TRBJ2-7|few|-|TRBV20-1
CSARPGGPFEQYF
TGCAGTGCTAGACCCGGGGGCCCCTTCGAGCAGTACTTC
>TRBJ2-4|few|TRBD2|TRBV20-1
CSAVLRGGNIQYF
TGCAGTGCAGTTCTCCGGGGGGGAAACATTCAGTACTTC
>TRBJ2-3|many|TRBD2|TRBV7-2
CASSTGTSGDTQYF
TGTGCCAGCAGCACCGGGACTAGCGGGGATACGCAGTATTTT
>TRBJ2-7|-|-|TRBV4-2
CASSQDRAYSYEQYF
TGTGCCAGCAGCCAAGATAGGGCCTATTCCTACGAGCAGTACTTC
>TRBJ1-1|few|-|TRBV6-1
CASSGPGGQYTEAFF
TGTGCCAGCAGTGGCCCCGGGGGTCAGTACACTGAAGCTTTCTTT
>TRBJ2-1|-|-|TRBV4-3
CASSQDPLGGDEQFF
TGCGCCAGCAGCCAAGATCCCTTAGGCGGGGATGAGCAGTTCTTC
>TRBJ2-3|few|TRBD2|TRBV20-1
CSAVLPAGLPSTDTQYF
TGCAGTGCCGTCCTACCAGCGGGGCTGCCGAGCACAGATACGCAGTATTTT
>TRBJ2-1|-|TRBD1|TRBV6-5
CASSYTGVHNEQFF
TGTGCCAGCAGTTATACAGGGGTCCACAATGAGCAGTTCTTC
>TRBJ1-5|few|-|TRBV7-2
CASSFTRNQPQHF
TGTGCCAGCAGCTTTACAAGGAATCAGCCCCAGCATTTT
>TRBJ2-3|few|-|TRBV6-2/TRBV6-3
CASTPGRGAWTDTQYF
TGTGCCAGCACCCCGGGTAGGGGCGCTTGGACAGATACGCAGTATTTT
>TRBJ2-3|-|-|TRBV20-1
CSARSVDTQYF
TGCAGTGCTAGGAGCGTAGATACGCAGTATTTT
>TRBJ2-3|few|TRBD2|TRBV25-1
CASSEELAGASDTQYF
TGTGCCAGCAGTGAAGAACTAGCGGGGGCTTCAGATACGCAGTATTTT
>TRBJ1-1|few|-|TRBV7-2
CASSATATNTEAFF
TGTGCCAGCAGCGCGACAGCGACGAACACTGAAGCTTTCTTT
>TRBJ1-4|-|-|TRBV5-1
CASSLAWDGNEKLFF
TGCGCCAGCAGCCTGGCCTGGGATGGTAATGAAAAACTGTTTTTT
>TRBJ2-1|few|TRBD2|TRBV5-4
CASSGGLGETEQFF
TGTGCCAGCAGCGGAGGACTAGGGGAGACTGAGCAGTTCTTC
>TRBJ1-1|few|-|TRBV20-1
CSARTETGSLEAFF
TGCAGTGCTCGAACTGAAACGGGATCCCTTGAAGCTTTCTTT
>TRBJ1-1|few|-|TRBV4-3
CASSPLGGTENTEAFF
TGCGCCAGCAGCCCCCTCGGGGGTACTGAGAACACTGAAGCTTTCTTT
>TRBJ1-2|-|-|TRBV5-1
CASSVQGSGYTF
TGCGCCAGCAGCGTACAGGGAAGTGGCTACACCTTC
>TRBJ2-7|few|-|TRBV19
CASSPSGVLSYEQYF
TGTGCCAGTAGCCCTAGTGGCGTACTCTCCTACGAGCAGTACTTC